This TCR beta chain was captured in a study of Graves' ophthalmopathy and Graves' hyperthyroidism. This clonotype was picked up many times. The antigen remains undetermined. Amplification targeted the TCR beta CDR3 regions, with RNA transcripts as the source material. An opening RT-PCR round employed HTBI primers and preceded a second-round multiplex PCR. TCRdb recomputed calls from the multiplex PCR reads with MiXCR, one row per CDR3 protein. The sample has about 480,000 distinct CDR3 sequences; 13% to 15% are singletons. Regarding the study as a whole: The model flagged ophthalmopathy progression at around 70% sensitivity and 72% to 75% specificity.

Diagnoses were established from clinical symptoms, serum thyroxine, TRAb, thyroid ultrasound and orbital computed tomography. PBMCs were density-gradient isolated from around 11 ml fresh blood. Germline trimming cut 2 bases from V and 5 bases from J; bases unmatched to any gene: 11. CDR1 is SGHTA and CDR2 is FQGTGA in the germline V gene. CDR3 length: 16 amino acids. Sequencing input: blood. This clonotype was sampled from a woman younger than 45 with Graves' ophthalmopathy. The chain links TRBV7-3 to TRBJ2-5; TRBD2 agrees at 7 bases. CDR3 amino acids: CASSLGPWMGGETQYF. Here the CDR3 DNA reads TGTGCCAGCAGCTTAGGACCTTGGATGGGAGGGGAGACCCAGTACTTC.